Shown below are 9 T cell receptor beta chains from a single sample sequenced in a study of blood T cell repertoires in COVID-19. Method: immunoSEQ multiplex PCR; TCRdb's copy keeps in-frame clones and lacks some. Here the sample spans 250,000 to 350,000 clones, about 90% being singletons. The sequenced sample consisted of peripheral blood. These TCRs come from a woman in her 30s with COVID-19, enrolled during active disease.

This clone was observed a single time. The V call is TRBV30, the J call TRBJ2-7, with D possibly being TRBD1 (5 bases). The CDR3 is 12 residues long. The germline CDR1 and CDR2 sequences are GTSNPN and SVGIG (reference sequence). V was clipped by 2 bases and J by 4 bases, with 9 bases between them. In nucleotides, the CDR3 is TGTGCCTGGAGTAAGGGGTGGTACGAGCAGTACTTC. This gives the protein CAWSKGWYEQYF. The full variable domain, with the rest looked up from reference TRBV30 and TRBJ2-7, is SQTIHQWPATLVQPVGSPLSLECTVEGTSNPNLYWYRQAAGRGLQLLFYSVGIGQISSEVPQNLSASRPQDRQFILSSKKLLLSDSGFYLCAWSKGWYEQYFGPGTRLTVT.

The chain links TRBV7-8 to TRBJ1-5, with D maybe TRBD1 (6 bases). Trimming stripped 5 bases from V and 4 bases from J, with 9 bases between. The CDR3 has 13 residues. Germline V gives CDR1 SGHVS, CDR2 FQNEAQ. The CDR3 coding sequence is TGTGCCAGCAGCCCAGACAGGAATCAGCCCCAGCATTTT. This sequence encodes CASSPDRNQPQHF.

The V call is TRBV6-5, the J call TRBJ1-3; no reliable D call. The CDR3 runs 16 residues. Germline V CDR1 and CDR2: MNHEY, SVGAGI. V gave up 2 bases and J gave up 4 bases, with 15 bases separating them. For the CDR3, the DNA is TGTGCCAGCAGTTACGATGGCAATCTAGCCGGAAACACCATATATTTT. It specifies CASSYDGNLAGNTIYF.

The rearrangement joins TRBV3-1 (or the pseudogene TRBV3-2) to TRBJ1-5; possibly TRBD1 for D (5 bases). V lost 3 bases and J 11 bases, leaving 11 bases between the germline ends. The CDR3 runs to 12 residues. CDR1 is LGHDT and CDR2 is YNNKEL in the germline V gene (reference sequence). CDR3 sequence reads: CASSQGEGAQHF. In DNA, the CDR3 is TGTGCCAGCAGCCAGGGCGAAGGGGCCCAGCATTTT.

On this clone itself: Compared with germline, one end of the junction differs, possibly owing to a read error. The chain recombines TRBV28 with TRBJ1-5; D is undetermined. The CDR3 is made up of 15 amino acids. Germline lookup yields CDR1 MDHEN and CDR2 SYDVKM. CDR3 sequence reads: CAGSLVPYSNQPQHF. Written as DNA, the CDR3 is TGTGCCGGCAGTTTAGTACCCTATAGCAATCAGCCCCAGCATTTT.

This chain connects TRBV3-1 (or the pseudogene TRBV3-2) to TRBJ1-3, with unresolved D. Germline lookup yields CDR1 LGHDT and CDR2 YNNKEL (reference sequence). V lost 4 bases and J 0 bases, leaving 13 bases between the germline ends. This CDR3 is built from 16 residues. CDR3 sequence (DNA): TGTGCCAGCAGCCCCCTGGAAGGGAGCTCTGGAAACACCATATATTTT. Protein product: CASSPLEGSSGNTIYF.

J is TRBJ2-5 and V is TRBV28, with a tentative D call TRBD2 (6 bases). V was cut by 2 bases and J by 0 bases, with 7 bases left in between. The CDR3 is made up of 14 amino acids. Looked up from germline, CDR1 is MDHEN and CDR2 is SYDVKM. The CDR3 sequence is CASSLREYQETQYF. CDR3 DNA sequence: TGTGCCAGCAGTTTACGGGAGTACCAAGAGACCCAGTACTTC.

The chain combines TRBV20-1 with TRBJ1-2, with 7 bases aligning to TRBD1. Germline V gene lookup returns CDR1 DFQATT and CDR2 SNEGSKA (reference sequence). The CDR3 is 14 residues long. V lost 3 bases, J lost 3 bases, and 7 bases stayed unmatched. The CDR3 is CSASDKGGDYGYTF. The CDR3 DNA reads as TGCAGTGCTAGTGATAAAGGGGGCGACTATGGCTACACCTTC.

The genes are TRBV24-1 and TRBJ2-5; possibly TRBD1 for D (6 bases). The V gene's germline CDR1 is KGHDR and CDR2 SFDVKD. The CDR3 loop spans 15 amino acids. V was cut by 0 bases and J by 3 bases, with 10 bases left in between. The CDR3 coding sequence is TGTGCCACCAGTGATTTGAAGGGGGTTGAAGAGACCCAGTACTTC. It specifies CATSDLKGVEETQYF.